A selection of T cell receptor beta chains follows, all from one sample in a study of synovial regulatory T cells in juvenile arthritis. TCRdb's table, derived via immunoSEQ multiplex PCR, lists solely in-frame clones and lacks some. This sample's table has roughly 7,300 clones. Sequences were obtained from Treg cells from blood. The origin of the receptors is a donor younger than 30 with juvenile idiopathic arthritis. Each CDR3 is given with its conserved first and last residue. Each record gives: J gene, V gene, clone size, CDR3 protein. Size tells how often a clone was seen (once, few, many) or the class of an expanded clone, and some rows leave it out.

j_gene: TRBJ1-1
v_gene: TRBV4-2
abundance: NA
CDR3aa: CASSQEVEPTEAFF

j_gene: TRBJ1-1
v_gene: TRBV19
abundance: NA
CDR3aa: CASSKRGTTEAFF

j_gene: TRBJ1-1
v_gene: TRBV5-5
abundance: NA
CDR3aa: CASEGVRYTEAFF

j_gene: TRBJ2-3
v_gene: TRBV2
abundance: NA
CDR3aa: CASSVEADTQYF

j_gene: TRBJ2-1
v_gene: TRBV5-1
abundance: NA
CDR3aa: CASSFDSVDEQFF

j_gene: TRBJ2-7
v_gene: TRBV27
abundance: NA
CDR3aa: CASRLAGVGEQYF

j_gene: TRBJ2-7
v_gene: TRBV14
abundance: NA
CDR3aa: CASSQRQGGLFGYEQYF

j_gene: TRBJ1-3
v_gene: TRBV7-9
abundance: NA
CDR3aa: CATRTGNTIYF

j_gene: TRBJ2-7
v_gene: TRBV28
abundance: NA
CDR3aa: CASRKKDYEQYF

j_gene: TRBJ1-4
v_gene: TRBV4-3
abundance: NA
CDR3aa: CASSQEGSLPSTNEKLFF

j_gene: TRBJ2-5
v_gene: TRBV9
abundance: NA
CDR3aa: CASSVGFQETQYF

j_gene: TRBJ2-2
v_gene: TRBV10-3
abundance: NA
CDR3aa: CASYNTGDTGELFF

j_gene: TRBJ2-1
v_gene: TRBV2
abundance: NA
CDR3aa: CASSPGLAGLVNEQFF

j_gene: TRBJ2-2
v_gene: TRBV7-7
abundance: NA
CDR3aa: CASSFRGGGELFF

j_gene: TRBJ1-1
v_gene: TRBV20-1
abundance: NA
CDR3aa: CSAELGQTAFF

j_gene: TRBJ1-2
v_gene: TRBV6-5
abundance: NA
CDR3aa: CASSNGGSRYGYTF

j_gene: TRBJ1-2
v_gene: TRBV5-1
abundance: NA
CDR3aa: CASSLGTVYGYTF

j_gene: TRBJ1-4
v_gene: TRBV7-2
abundance: NA
CDR3aa: CASSPARGVNEKLFF

j_gene: TRBJ2-2
v_gene: TRBV9
abundance: NA
CDR3aa: CASRLAPGTGELFF

j_gene: TRBJ2-7
v_gene: TRBV2
abundance: NA
CDR3aa: CASSRGPRGEQYF

j_gene: TRBJ1-5
v_gene: TRBV5-1
abundance: NA
CDR3aa: CASSRGPGQPQHF

j_gene: TRBJ2-3
v_gene: TRBV7-3
abundance: medium-sized
CDR3aa: CASSPAPAPNTQYF

j_gene: TRBJ2-3
v_gene: TRBV6-1
abundance: NA
CDR3aa: CASSDGQGWTDTQYF

j_gene: TRBJ2-7
v_gene: TRBV4-1
abundance: medium-sized
CDR3aa: CASGGTGSSYEQYF

j_gene: TRBJ2-4
v_gene: TRBV29-1
abundance: NA
CDR3aa: CSGGRIQYIQYF

j_gene: TRBJ2-7
v_gene: TRBV7-9
abundance: NA
CDR3aa: CASSPPGQGIEQYF

j_gene: TRBJ1-1
v_gene: TRBV20-1
abundance: NA
CDR3aa: CSASSHTEAFF

j_gene: TRBJ2-2
v_gene: TRBV4-2
abundance: NA
CDR3aa: CASRGGRAPGGELFF

j_gene: TRBJ1-2
v_gene: TRBV5-1
abundance: NA
CDR3aa: CASSPYGTYGYTF

j_gene: TRBJ2-1
v_gene: TRBV7-3
abundance: NA
CDR3aa: CASSLGGEQFF

j_gene: TRBJ1-1
v_gene: TRBV19
abundance: NA
CDR3aa: CASSITANTEAFF

j_gene: TRBJ1-4
v_gene: TRBV15
abundance: NA
CDR3aa: CATSRVRGTTTNEKLFF

j_gene: TRBJ1-2
v_gene: TRBV5-6
abundance: NA
CDR3aa: CASSLTGIYYGYTF

j_gene: TRBJ1-2
v_gene: TRBV28
abundance: NA
CDR3aa: CASSLIRVGGYTF

j_gene: TRBJ2-7
v_gene: TRBV2
abundance: NA
CDR3aa: CASSPWTSGRAHEQYF

j_gene: TRBJ2-7
v_gene: TRBV27
abundance: NA
CDR3aa: CASSPGTSGSYEQYF

j_gene: TRBJ2-1
v_gene: TRBV5-1
abundance: NA
CDR3aa: CASSLDLEQFF

j_gene: TRBJ1-2
v_gene: TRBV7-2
abundance: NA
CDR3aa: CASSPGRGGYTF

j_gene: TRBJ1-1
v_gene: TRBV27
abundance: NA
CDR3aa: CASSSRDRDTEAFF

j_gene: TRBJ1-3
v_gene: TRBV11-2
abundance: medium-sized
CDR3aa: CASSWTGHSGNTIYF

j_gene: TRBJ2-7
v_gene: TRBV28
abundance: NA
CDR3aa: CASSSQSQGLAGEGYF

j_gene: TRBJ1-2
v_gene: TRBV28
abundance: NA
CDR3aa: CASSSRLAGAGYTF

j_gene: TRBJ1-2
v_gene: TRBV28
abundance: NA
CDR3aa: CASSFSGLFYGYTF

j_gene: TRBJ2-3
v_gene: TRBV30
abundance: NA
CDR3aa: CAWSVEGQDTQYF

j_gene: TRBJ2-3
v_gene: TRBV7-3
abundance: NA
CDR3aa: CASSLRGRTDTQYF

j_gene: TRBJ1-1
v_gene: TRBV11-2
abundance: NA
CDR3aa: CASSTNTGIEAFF

j_gene: TRBJ1-3
v_gene: TRBV7-2
abundance: NA
CDR3aa: CASSARGGNTIYF

j_gene: TRBJ1-2
v_gene: TRBV27
abundance: NA
CDR3aa: CASSLHGDIFYGYTF

j_gene: TRBJ2-7
v_gene: TRBV2
abundance: NA
CDR3aa: CASSATSGGGPQQYF